The clone carrying this TCR beta chain was seen a handful of times. Its antigen remains unidentified. TCRdb fed the reads into MiXCR, producing one record per CDR3 protein. The sample includes 800,000 to 950,000 distinct CDR3 sequences, about 30% of them seen just once. V lost 5 bases to trimming and J lost 4 bases; unmatched junction nucleotides: 8. Germline V gives CDR1 SGHNT, CDR2 YENEEA. The CDR3 sequence is 15 residues long. This specimen comes from a study of T cell repertoires in cytomegalovirus infection. Findings and limits, study-wide: HLA-C-restricted TCR beta clonotypes specific for CMV led the ex vivo response.

J is TRBJ2-1 and V is TRBV11-3; TRBD1 agrees at 7 bases. Material: cultured CD8+ T cells from PBMCs, obtained from culture after CMV antigen stimulation. The sequence derives from a human donor in good health (CMV status not recorded). Some clones in this sample may be carry-over from other donors' samples. The CDR3 DNA reads as TGTGCCAGCAGCCCTACCCGGGACAGTTACAATGAGCAGTTCTTC. Amino acids: CASSPTRDSYNEQFF. Variable domain in full (rest from reference TRBV11-3 and TRBJ2-1): EAGVVQSPRYKIIEKKQPVAFWCNPISGHNTLYWYLQNLGQGPELLIRYENEEAVDDSQLPKDRFSAERLKGVDSTLKIQPAELGDSAVYLCASSPTRDSYNEQFFGPGTRLTVL.